Shown below are 15 T cell receptor beta chains from a single sample sequenced in a study of beta chain features in type 1 diabetes. Expressed TCRB transcripts were sequenced because the isolated RNA had all been reverse transcribed beforehand. Produced via immunoSEQ multiplex PCR; TCRdb's table is partial and in-frame only. The table lists 900,000 or so clones, about a sixth of them singletons. The sequenced material came from naive CD4+ T cells from blood. The origin of the receptors is a woman between 18 and 30 years old in good health.

This clone was seen only a few times. V and J are TRBV9 and TRBJ2-7, with TRBD1 identical over 9 bases. This CDR3 has 15 amino acids. Germline CDR1 reads SGDLS; CDR2 reads YYNGEE. Losses at the gene ends were 0 bases for V and 4 bases for J; bases not matched to a gene: 5. The CDR3, as DNA: TGTGCCAGCAGCGTAGGGACAGGGGTCGGATACGAGCAGTACTTC. It codes for CASSVGTGVGYEQYF.

Only a few counts were recorded for this clone. The chain has TRBV2 and TRBJ2-1; 9 bases map to TRBD1. This CDR3 region has 14 residues. Germline CDR1 reads SNHLY; CDR2 reads FYNNEI. J was trimmed by 8 bases and V by 5 bases; bases with no gene match: 7. The CDR3 is CASSRLTGGDEQFF. In DNA form, the CDR3 reads TGTGCCAGCAGTAGATTGACAGGGGGAGATGAGCAGTTCTTC.

The chain uses TRBV5-1 and TRBJ2-1, with D perhaps matching TRBD1 (7 bases). This CDR3 comprises 13 residues. Germline V lookup: CDR1 SGHRS, CDR2 YFSETQ. The V gene lost 6 bases and the J gene lost 4 bases, with 11 bases spanning the gap. CDR3 in DNA: TGCGCCAGCAAGGCAGGGGGGTACAATGAGCAGTTCTTC. Protein: CASKAGGYNEQFF.

This clone came up a few times. The chain combines TRBV7-9 with TRBJ2-2; perhaps TRBD2 as D (5 bases). CDR3 length: 17 residues. V lost 5 bases and J 7 bases, leaving 23 bases between the germline ends. The V gene's germline CDR1 is SEHNR and CDR2 FQNEAQ (reference sequence). The CDR3 sequence is CASSPLRVAGGRGELFF. The CDR3 DNA sequence: TGTGCCAGCAGCCCCCTGAGAGTTGCTGGCGGGCGCGGGGAGCTGTTTTTT.

The chain carries TRBV7-9 and TRBJ1-1; perhaps TRBD1 as D (5 bases). V lost 1 base and J 6 bases, leaving 12 bases between the germline ends. The germline V gene has CDR1 SEHNR and CDR2 FQNEAQ (reference sequence). The CDR3 runs to 14 residues. DNA of the CDR3: TGTGCCAGCAGCTTAGGGGGGACGGTCGCTGAAGCTTTCTTT. This sequence encodes CASSLGGTVAEAFF. The full variable domain, in which reference TRBV7-9 and TRBJ1-1 provide the parts outside the CDR3, is DTGVSQNPRHKITKRGQNVTFRCDPISEHNRLYWYRQTLGQGPEFLTYFQNEAQLEKSRLLSDRFSAERPKGSFSTLEIQRTEQGDSAMYLCASSLGGTVAEAFFGQGTRLTVV.

V usage is TRBV6-5 and J usage is TRBJ2-2; D perhaps matches TRBD1 (5 bases). The CDR3 extends over 14 amino acids. V lost 6 bases and J lost 2, with 10 bases in between. Germline assignment: CDR1 MNHEY and CDR2 SVGAGI. CDR3 region: CASRPDSNTGELFF. The CDR3 DNA sequence: TGTGCCAGCAGGCCCGACAGCAACACCGGGGAGCTGTTTTTT.

V is TRBV6-1 and J is TRBJ2-2; 9 bases fit TRBD1. CDR1 is MNHNS, CDR2 SASEGT, per germline. The J segment lost 5 bases and the V segment lost 2 bases, leaving 3 bases of the junction unmatched. This CDR3 is built from 15 residues. DNA for the CDR3: TGTGCCAGCAGTGAACCGGGACAGGGTACCGGGGAGCTGTTTTTT. Amino acids: CASSEPGQGTGELFF.

This chain links TRBV10-3 with TRBJ2-7; tentatively, D is TRBD1 or TRBD2 (6 bases each). The CDR3 covers 14 residues. Germline V gene sequence: CDR1 ENHRY, CDR2 SYGVKD. Between the trimmed V and J ends, which lost 6 bases and 3 bases, there was a span of 15 bases. CDR3 sequence reads: CAISRGGSDYEQYF. Here the CDR3 DNA reads TGTGCCATCAGCCGAGGGGGGTCGGACTACGAGCAGTACTTC.

V gene TRBV7-6 combines with J gene TRBJ2-1; 7 bases are a match to TRBD1. Germline V CDR1 and CDR2: SGHVS, FNYEAQ. The CDR3 covers 14 residues. The V segment lost 3 bases and the J segment 8 bases; nucleotides outside the gene matches: 7. CDR3 coding DNA: TGTGCCAGCAGCTTTACAGGGGAGATCGATGAGCAGTTCTTC. Protein sequence: CASSFTGEIDEQFF.

In its sample, this clone was seen a few times. The chain combines TRBV19 with TRBJ1-5; TRBD1 is a possible D gene (6 bases). The CDR3 sequence is 14 residues long. V was shortened by 5 bases and J by 7 bases, with 15 bases between the two germline ends. Germline lookup yields CDR1 LNHDA and CDR2 SQIVND (reference sequence). DNA for the CDR3: TGTGCCAGTAGTTCTTACAGGGTCGGGCAGCCCCAGCATTTT. It is translated as CASSSYRVGQPQHF.

The chain employs TRBV19 and TRBJ2-2; D uncertain. Germline V gene lookup returns CDR1 LNHDA and CDR2 SQIVND (reference sequence). Trimming pared 3 bases from V and 6 bases from J, leaving 11 bases between. There are 14 residues in the CDR3. CDR3 DNA: TGTGCCAGTAGTATGATGGGATCCGCCGGGGAGCTGTTTTTT. Translating gives CASSMMGSAGELFF.

The rearrangement joins TRBV6-6 to TRBJ1-3; no clear D gene. V was pared by 6 bases and J by 4 bases, with 4 bases between. This CDR3 comprises 11 residues. Germline loops: CDR1 MNHNY, CDR2 SVGAGI (reference sequence). CDR3 region: CASSTGNTIYF. Written as DNA, the CDR3 is TGTGCCAGCAGCACAGGAAACACCATATATTTT.

This clone has at least ten counts. J is TRBJ2-1 and V is TRBV14; D perhaps matches TRBD2 (5 bases). V dropped 0 bases and J dropped 5 bases, with 11 bases sitting between them. The CDR3 has 15 amino acids. The V gene's germline CDR1 is SGHDN and CDR2 FVKESK. The CDR3 DNA is TGTGCCAGCAGCCAAGATAATCGGAGGAACAATGAGCAGTTCTTC. Translated: CASSQDNRRNNEQFF.

This clone was counted only a few times. The rearrangement links TRBV7-2 to TRBJ2-1; D may be TRBD1 (5 bases). V lost 5 bases and J 4 bases, leaving 15 bases between the germline ends. The CDR3 length is 15 residues. Germline V gene lookup returns CDR1 SGHTA and CDR2 FQGNSA. The CDR3 DNA follows: TGTGCCAGCAGCGAATACGGAAGGGGATACAATGAGCAGTTCTTC. Protein sequence: CASSEYGRGYNEQFF.

V and J are TRBV23-1 and TRBJ2-7; D might be TRBD1 (6 bases). TRBV23-1 is an ORF, and what it does is uncertain. Deletions cut 0 bases from V and 0 bases from J, with 21 bases between. The CDR3 has 19 amino acids. The CDR3 coding sequence is TGCGCCAGCAGTCAATCGGGTTGGCCGCAGGGGCCTCTCTCCTACGAGCAGTACTTC. Its protein product is CASSQSGWPQGPLSYEQYF.